Listed here are 9 T cell receptor beta chains from one sample, sequenced in a study of blood T cells in healthy people across ages. Together with a sample-barcoded 5' primer, a J-beta primer mix was included in a second PCR lasting about 7 to 11 cycles. TCRdb analysed the 5' RACE reads with MiXCR anew, one entry per CDR3 protein. The table has about 1.4 million distinct CDR3 sequences, around 59% seen once. Input material: blood. The receptor set was obtained from a young man in good health.

This clonotype was observed a handful of times. The chain uses TRBV10-3 and TRBJ2-3; D uncertain. Germline V lookup: CDR1 ENHRY, CDR2 SYGVKD. Trimming shortened V by 4 bases and J by 0 bases, and 11 bases separated the two germline ends. The CDR3 covers 15 residues. The CDR3 reads CAISVIAASTDTQYF. The DNA of the CDR3 is TGTGCCATCAGTGTAATAGCAGCTAGCACAGATACGCAGTATTTT.

V is TRBV25-1 and J is TRBJ2-1, with TRBD2 identical over 14 bases. This CDR3 has 15 amino acids. Per the germline V gene, CDR1 is MGHDK and CDR2 is SYGVNS. V lost 4 bases to trimming and J lost 13 bases; unmatched junction nucleotides: 9. The CDR3 DNA reads TGTGCCAGCAGTGGCGGGGGACTAGCGGGAGTTAAACAGTTCTTC. Translated: CASSGGGLAGVKQFF.

The V gene is TRBV5-1, the J gene TRBJ2-5, with D perhaps TRBD1 (5 bases). Trimming shortened V by 0 bases and J by 11 bases, and 17 bases separated the two germline ends. The CDR3 consists of 14 residues. Germline V gene sequence: CDR1 SGHRS, CDR2 YFSETQ. The CDR3 nucleotides read TGCGCCAGCAGCTTGGAGTCGGACACCCGTCAGCAGTACTTC. Residues: CASSLESDTRQQYF.

The V gene is TRBV5-5, the J gene TRBJ2-1, with 14 bases identical to TRBD2. Germline-derived CDR1 and CDR2 are SGHKS and YYEKEE (reference sequence). V shed 3 bases, J shed 0 bases, and the junction held 5 bases outside the gene matches. There are 18 residues in the CDR3. CDR3 DNA: TGTGCCAGCAGCTGGACTAGCGGGGGGCTTTACTCCTACAATGAGCAGTTCTTC. Its translation: CASSWTSGGLYSYNEQFF.

The gene calls are TRBV20-1 and TRBJ2-7; TRBD1 matches at 9 bases. The germline CDR1 and CDR2 sequences are DFQATT and SNEGSKA (reference sequence). The CDR3 contains 16 residues. The V segment lost 3 bases and the J segment 4 bases; nucleotides outside the gene matches: 13. CDR3 loop: CSASYWDRATGYEQYF. The CDR3, as DNA: TGCAGTGCTAGCTATTGGGACAGGGCAACTGGGTACGAGCAGTACTTC.

This clonotype was observed a few times. A junction end diverges from the germline sequence, so it may reflect a read error. The rearrangement uses TRBV27 and TRBJ1-5; no clear D gene. The CDR3 contains 14 residues. Looked up from germline, CDR1 is MNHEY and CDR2 is SMNVEV (reference sequence). The CDR3 sequence is CASSSTASSQPQHF. CDR3 DNA sequence: TGTGCCAGCAGTAGTACAGCTAGCAGTCAGCCCCAGCATTTT.

Only a few counts were recorded for this clonotype. The chain employs TRBV29-1 and TRBJ2-7; D may be TRBD1 or TRBD2 (5 bases each). CDR3 length equals 14 residues. Trimming pared 3 bases from V and 1 base from J, leaving 13 bases between. Germline loops: CDR1 SQVTM, CDR2 ANQGSEA. The CDR3 DNA reads TGCAGCGTTGAGGGGGAAGGCAGTTCCTACGAGCAGTACTTC. As protein: CSVEGEGSSYEQYF.

This clonotype came up a few times. The chain couples TRBV7-2 to TRBJ2-7; D ambiguous. There are 13 residues in the CDR3. CDR1 SGHTA and CDR2 FQGNSA come from the germline V gene. V was trimmed by 4 bases and J by 7 bases, leaving 14 bases between them. Here the CDR3 DNA reads TGTGCCAGCAGCTCGTTCGACAATCGAGAGCAGTACTTC. Translating gives CASSSFDNREQYF.

This clonotype was detected a few times. J is TRBJ1-5 and V is TRBV29-1; D is unresolved. Germline V gene sequence: CDR1 SQVTM, CDR2 ANQGSEA. The CDR3 covers 13 residues. Trimming took off 7 bases at V and 3 bases at J, with 13 bases between the two ends. The CDR3 DNA sequence: TGCAGCGCCGTTCAGAGTCCCAATCAGCCCCAGCATTTT. Encoded protein: CSAVQSPNQPQHF.